The 30 T cell receptor beta chains below all came from one sample that was sequenced in a study of identifying expanded T cells in peripheral blood (dated by TCRdb to between 2017 and 2020). Libraries were constructed by the immunoSEQ multiplex PCR assay. Drawn from immuneACCESS, this table holds only the in-frame rearrangements with V and J called that TCRdb kept. Clones are partly lost; checked studies trace under half to an unresolved V gene and leave the rest unexplained. In this sample the table shows approximately 81,000 clones, roughly 84% of which occur a single time. The ten largest clonotypes hold 20% of the sample. Sequencing used blood. These receptors all stem from a person between 18 and 69 years old in good health.

This chain connects TRBV4-1 to TRBJ2-7; no clear D gene. CDR1 and CDR2 from the germline V gene are MGHRA and YSYEKL. Deletions cut 0 bases from V and 3 bases from J, with 15 bases between. This CDR3 contains 16 residues. The DNA of the CDR3 is TGCGCCAGCAGCCAAGAAGACACTTCTTCCTTCTACGAGCAGTACTTC. It specifies CASSQEDTSSFYEQYF.

V is TRBV4-1 and J is TRBJ2-7; 9 nucleotides agree with TRBD2. Germline V CDR1 and CDR2: MGHRA, YSYEKL. Germline trimming cut 1 base from V and 5 bases from J; bases unmatched to any gene: 9. This CDR3 contains 16 residues. The CDR3 here is CASSQVRSGTSNEQYF. The CDR3 DNA sequence: TGCGCCAGCAGCCAAGTCCGTTCCGGGACTAGCAACGAGCAGTACTTC.

V and J are TRBV9 and TRBJ2-1; no firm D call. V shed 5 bases and J shed 1 base, with 7 bases lying between them. CDR1 and CDR2 (germline): SGDLS, YYNGEE. The CDR3 loop spans 13 amino acids. The DNA of the CDR3 is TGTGCCAGCAGTGGACCGTCCTACAATGAGCAGTTCTTC. Its protein is CASSGPSYNEQFF.

The chain combines TRBV5-4 with TRBJ2-3; D gene ambiguous. The CDR3 spans 12 residues. Trimming cost V 4 bases and J 3 bases, with 6 bases left between them. CDR1 and CDR2 from the germline V gene are SGHNT and YYREEE (reference sequence). CDR3 in amino acids: CASSPTTDTQYF. In DNA, the CDR3 is TGTGCCAGCAGCCCTACGACAGATACGCAGTATTTT.

This clone has only one observation. This sequence joins TRBV7-3 and TRBJ2-1; D unclear. V was trimmed by 1 base and J by 13 bases, leaving 11 bases between them. There are 12 residues in the CDR3. CDR1 and CDR2 (germline): SGHTA, FQGTGA. CDR3 loop: CASSLNGESQFF. In nucleotides, the CDR3 is TGTGCCAGCAGCTTAAATGGGGAATCTCAGTTCTTC. Supplemented by reference TRBV7-3 and TRBJ2-1, the full variable domain reads GAGVSQTPSNKVTEKGKYVELRCDPISGHTALYWYRQSLGQGPEFLIYFQGTGAADDSGLPNDRFFAVRPEGSVSTLKIQRTERGDSAVYLCASSLNGESQFFGPGTRLTVL.

This chain uses TRBV7-2 with TRBJ1-5; D is undetermined. The CDR3 runs to 16 residues. Germline CDR1 SGHTA, CDR2 FQGNSA. V was clipped by 1 base and J by 4 bases, with 14 bases between them. The CDR3 sequence: CASSLVRATQNQPQHF. CDR3 bases: TGTGCCAGCAGCTTAGTGCGTGCGACACAGAATCAGCCCCAGCATTTT. The complete variable domain, with remaining parts taken from reference TRBV7-2 and TRBJ1-5, reads GAGVSQSPSNKVTEKGKDVELRCDPISGHTALYWYRQSLGQGLEFLIYFQGNSAPDKSGLPSDRFSAERTGGSVSTLTIQRTQQEDSAVYLCASSLVRATQNQPQHFGDGTRLSIL.

The V and J genes are TRBV27 and TRBJ2-1; 9 positions match TRBD2. The CDR3 has 16 residues. Trimming removed 4 bases from V and 4 bases from J; junction bases left unmatched: 8. Per the germline V gene, CDR1 is MNHEY and CDR2 is SMNVEV (reference sequence). The CDR3 loop is CASSYPGTSRYNEQFF. For the CDR3, the DNA is TGTGCCAGCAGTTATCCCGGGACTAGCAGGTACAATGAGCAGTTCTTC.

This clone was seen a few times. This sequence joins TRBV6-5 and TRBJ2-7, with D perhaps matching TRBD1 or TRBD2 (5 bases each). Trimming left V 4 bases short and J 3 bases short, with 16 bases between. Germline V lookup: CDR1 MNHEY, CDR2 SVGAGI. The CDR3 extends over 15 amino acids. CDR3 sequence (DNA): TGTGCCAGCAGTTCAGACCCGGGACGCCTCTACGAGCAGTACTTC. As protein: CASSSDPGRLYEQYF.

The rearrangement joins TRBV14 to TRBJ2-7, with TRBD2 identical over 8 bases. CDR1 and CDR2 (germline): SGHDN, FVKESK. There are 15 residues in the CDR3. Germline trimming cut 2 bases from V and 3 bases from J; bases unmatched to any gene: 6. CDR3 DNA sequence: TGTGCCAGCAGCCAAACGGGCGGGAGGAACTACGAGCAGTACTTC. This encodes CASSQTGGRNYEQYF.

This chain joins TRBV25-1 and TRBJ2-7; 10 bases agree with TRBD2. The CDR3 spans 13 residues. Looked up from germline, CDR1 is MGHDK and CDR2 is SYGVNS. With 5 bases clipped from V and 5 bases from J, the junction kept 3 bases outside the gene matches. The CDR3 region has the DNA TGTGCCAGCAGTAGGCTAGCGGGAGACGAGCAGTACTTC. It translates to CASSRLAGDEQYF.

This clone was recorded a few times. The chain is built from TRBV30 and TRBJ1-1; 8 bases agree with TRBD1. V shed 4 bases and J 1 base; nucleotides not matched to a gene: 2. The CDR3 length is 13 residues. Looked up from germline, CDR1 is GTSNPN and CDR2 is SVGIG (reference sequence). CDR3 DNA: TGTGCCTGGACAGGGGGCGCGAACACTGAAGCTTTCTTT. It encodes CAWTGGANTEAFF.

The V and J genes are TRBV7-2 and TRBJ2-7; no firm D call. V was clipped by 5 bases and J by 0 bases, with 14 bases between them. The CDR3 length is 15 residues. CDR1 and CDR2 from the germline V gene are SGHTA and FQGNSA. CDR3 nucleotide sequence: TGTGCCAGCAGCCGCCCCCCAGTGGGCTCCTACGAGCAGTACTTC. Its protein product is CASSRPPVGSYEQYF.

V usage is TRBV6-6 and J usage is TRBJ2-7; a possible D gene is TRBD1 (5 bases). V was clipped by 7 bases and J by 3 bases, with 13 bases between them. Germline lookup yields CDR1 MNHNY and CDR2 SVGAGI (reference sequence). The CDR3 is 13 residues long. The CDR3 here is CASMGPPIYEQYF. Written as DNA, the CDR3 is TGTGCCAGCATGGGGCCACCGATCTACGAGCAGTACTTC.

This chain uses TRBV5-6 with TRBJ1-4, with D unclear. Trimming cost V 0 bases and J 0 bases, with 6 bases left between them. Germline V CDR1 and CDR2: SGHDT, YYEEEE. This CDR3 is 15 amino acids long. The CDR3 bases are TGTGCCAGCAGCTTGGCCCAAGCAACTAATGAAAAACTGTTTTTT. As protein: CASSLAQATNEKLFF. Using reference TRBV5-6 and TRBJ1-4 for the parts outside the CDR3, the full variable domain is DAGVTQSPTHLIKTRGQQVTLRCSPKSGHDTVSWYQQALGQGPQFIFQYYEEEERQRGNFPDRFSGHQFPNYSSELNVNALLLGDSALYLCASSLAQATNEKLFFGSGTQLSVL.

This clone was detected only once. This chain connects TRBV11-3 to TRBJ2-7; maybe TRBD1 (6 bases). The CDR3 loop spans 14 amino acids. Germline-derived CDR1 and CDR2 are SGHNT and YENEEA. V lost 1 base, J lost 2 bases, and 9 bases lay in between. The CDR3 nucleotides are TGTGCCAGCAGCTTAGCAGGGGATGCCTACGAGCAGTACTTC. It is translated as CASSLAGDAYEQYF.

This sequence joins TRBV25-1 and TRBJ2-2, with D maybe TRBD1 (6 bases). The CDR3 runs 13 residues. V was pared by 6 bases and J by 4 bases, with 9 bases between. The V gene's germline CDR1 is MGHDK and CDR2 SYGVNS. CDR3 DNA sequence: TGTGCCAGCAGCAACAGGGCCACCGGGGAGCTGTTTTTT. Protein sequence: CASSNRATGELFF. Full variable domain (rest looked up from reference TRBV25-1 and TRBJ2-2): EADIYQTPRYLVIGTGKKITLECSQTMGHDKMYWYQQDPGMELHLIHYSYGVNSTEKGDLSSESTVSRIRTEHFPLTLESARPSHTSQYLCASSNRATGELFFGEGSRLTVL.

The rearrangement uses TRBV19 and TRBJ2-7, with TRBD2 identical over 12 bases. The length of the CDR3 is 16 residues. CDR1 is LNHDA, CDR2 SQIVND, per germline (reference sequence). V lost 5 bases to trimming and J lost 7 bases; unmatched junction nucleotides: 12. The DNA for the CDR3 is TGTGCCAGTAGTCTTCTGACTAGCGGGAGAACGGAGGAGCAGTACTTC. Translation gives CASSLLTSGRTEEQYF.

The chain carries TRBV15 and TRBJ2-7; D call uncertain. The CDR3 is 14 residues long. Germline CDR1 LNHNV, CDR2 YYDKDF (reference sequence). The ends were cut back, 5 bases at V and 0 bases at J, with 11 bases in the middle. The CDR3 loop is CATSLGGRSYEQYF. For the CDR3, the DNA is TGTGCCACCAGCCTGGGCGGACGCTCCTACGAGCAGTACTTC.

About this clone: This could be a read error, since a much larger clone is one nucleotide away. Other nucleotide sequences in the sample specify the same CDR3. This chain uses TRBV5-1 with TRBJ1-5; the D is unclear. Trimming removed 5 bases from V and 3 bases from J, with 18 bases in between. CDR3 length: 16 amino acids. Germline-derived CDR1 and CDR2 are SGHRS and YFSETQ. The CDR3 coding sequence is TGCGCCAGCAGTTTTGACGGAAATTCGTTCAATCAGCCCCAGCATTTT. Protein product: CASSFDGNSFNQPQHF.

The table lists this clone with a count of one. The chain uses TRBV27 and TRBJ2-1; perhaps TRBD1 as D (7 bases). The CDR3 is 17 residues long. The germline V gene has CDR1 MNHEY and CDR2 SMNVEV (reference sequence). V was pared by 5 bases and J by 7 bases, with 24 bases between. CDR3 nucleotides: TGTGCCAGCAGTACGACAGGGCTAGCAGCGGGTACGAATGAGCAGTTCTTC. This gives the protein CASSTTGLAAGTNEQFF.

The chain uses TRBV9 and TRBJ2-7; 8 bases are a match to TRBD2. Germline V lookup: CDR1 SGDLS, CDR2 YYNGEE. V shed 3 bases, J shed 3 bases, and the junction held 5 bases outside the gene matches. The CDR3 length is 14 residues. The CDR3, as DNA: TGTGCCAGCAGCGAAGCGGGAGAGAGCTACGAGCAGTACTTC. Translated, it gives CASSEAGESYEQYF.

The rearrangement joins TRBV5-4 to TRBJ2-5; 7 bases are a match to TRBD1. Germline V gives CDR1 SGHNT, CDR2 YYREEE (reference sequence). The CDR3 covers 13 residues. Losses at the gene ends were 7 bases for V and 2 bases for J; bases not matched to a gene: 5. CDR3 in amino acids: CASGAQGQETQYF. As DNA, the CDR3 is TGTGCCAGCGGGGCACAGGGGCAAGAGACCCAGTACTTC.

The V gene is TRBV5-1, the J gene TRBJ2-3; no clear D. The CDR3 length is 15 residues. Germline V CDR1 and CDR2: SGHRS, YFSETQ. Trimming shortened V by 0 bases and J by 4 bases, and 12 bases separated the two germline ends. CDR3 DNA sequence: TGCGCCAGCAGCTTGGAGGTAGGGTCCGCAGATACGCAGTATTTT. Residues: CASSLEVGSADTQYF.

The chain is built from TRBV4-2 and TRBJ2-7; 11 bases line up with TRBD2. There are 19 residues in the CDR3. The ends lost 4 bases at V and 2 bases at J; junction bases unmatched: 16. Germline CDR1 is LGHNA and CDR2 is YNFKEQ. The CDR3 protein is CASSPWGSGRAIHPYEQYF. DNA for the CDR3: TGTGCCAGCAGCCCCTGGGGTAGCGGGAGGGCAATCCACCCCTACGAGCAGTACTTC.

This clone was picked up one time. The chain carries TRBV2 and TRBJ2-7; D unclear. The CDR3 loop spans 14 amino acids. CDR1 SNHLY and CDR2 FYNNEI come from the germline V gene. V lost 4 bases and J lost 3, with 13 bases in between. The CDR3 region is CASSAEASSYEQYF. CDR3 sequence (DNA): TGTGCCAGCAGTGCTGAGGCATCGAGCTACGAGCAGTACTTC.

The rearrangement joins TRBV15 to TRBJ2-7; 10 nucleotides line up with TRBD1. This CDR3 has 15 amino acids. After removal of 3 bases from V and 5 bases from J, the junction contained 7 bases not matched to a gene. Germline-derived CDR1 and CDR2 are LNHNV and YYDKDF (reference sequence). The CDR3 reads CATSRAGTGVHEQYF. The CDR3 DNA follows: TGTGCCACCAGCAGGGCCGGGACAGGGGTCCACGAGCAGTACTTC. Combining the CDR3 with reference TRBV15 and TRBJ2-7 gives the whole variable domain DAMVIQNPRYQVTQFGKPVTLSCSQTLNHNVMYWYQQKSSQAPKLLFHYYDKDFNNEADTPDNFQSRRPNTSFCFLDIRSPGLGDTAMYLCATSRAGTGVHEQYFGPGTRLTVT.

The rearrangement joins TRBV9 to TRBJ2-1, with a possible D match to TRBD2 (5 bases). Germline V lookup: CDR1 SGDLS, CDR2 YYNGEE. The V end lost 0 bases, the J end lost 9 bases, and 19 bases lay between the germline ends. This CDR3 spans 16 amino acids. CDR3 in amino acids: CASSVEVGLSTSEQFF. The CDR3, as DNA: TGTGCCAGCAGCGTAGAGGTCGGACTGAGTACTTCTGAGCAGTTCTTC.

CDR3 nucleotide sequence: TGTGCCAGCAGGGAGGACGCCTCGGGGAATCAGCCCCAGCATTTT. Its protein is CASREDASGNQPQHF. This sequence joins TRBV2 and TRBJ1-5; D not certain. Trimming stripped 6 bases from V and 4 bases from J, with 16 bases between. This CDR3 spans 15 amino acids. Germline V lookup: CDR1 SNHLY, CDR2 FYNNEI.

This clone has just one count. At the DNA level, this CDR3 is encoded by other sequences in the same sample as well. The rearrangement joins TRBV18 to TRBJ2-5, with D unresolved. The germline V and J ends were trimmed by 2 bases and 4 bases, with 2 bases remaining between them. Germline CDR1 KGHSH, CDR2 LQKENI. The CDR3 has 11 amino acids. CDR3 in DNA: TGTGCCAGCTCACCAGGAGAGACCCAGTACTTC. Protein: CASSPGETQYF.

The J gene is TRBJ2-3, the V gene TRBV5-4; D gene uncertain. The V gene's germline CDR1 is SGHNT and CDR2 YYREEE (reference sequence). The length of the CDR3 is 16 residues. Trimming cost V 4 bases and J 5 bases, with 20 bases left between them. The CDR3 is CASSLDGNPYLDTQYF. CDR3 nucleotides: TGTGCCAGCAGCCTGGACGGAAATCCCTACCTAGATACGCAGTATTTT.